The 28 T cell receptor beta chains below come from one sample, sequenced in a study of blood T cell repertoires in COVID-19. Profiled with immunoSEQ multiplex PCR; TCRdb holds only in-frame clones, not every one. The sample holds fewer than 300,000 clones, 85% seen once. Sequencing input: PBMCs or T cells enriched from blood (not recorded which). The receptors stem from a woman aged 45-59 years who had recovered from COVID-19.

The rearrangement links TRBV11-2 to TRBJ2-2; TRBD2 agrees at 9 bases. This CDR3 has 14 amino acids. The trim removed 5 bases at V and 4 bases at J, leaving 2 bases unmatched. From germline, CDR1 is SGHAT and CDR2 FQNNGV. The CDR3 region is CASSRLAVTGELFF. The CDR3, as DNA: TGTGCCAGCAGCCGACTAGCGGTCACCGGGGAGCTGTTTTTT.

The rearrangement uses TRBV4-3 and TRBJ2-1, with 13 bases aligning to TRBD2. The V gene's germline CDR1 is LGHNA and CDR2 YSLEER. The CDR3 extends over 15 amino acids. V was pared by 4 bases and J by 7 bases, with 4 bases of the junction left unmatched. The CDR3 loop is CASSRGTSGMNEQFF. In nucleotides, the CDR3 is TGCGCCAGCAGCCGCGGGACTAGCGGGATGAATGAGCAGTTCTTC.

This clone was recorded once. The chain carries TRBV7-9 and TRBJ2-7, with TRBD1 matching 8 bases. CDR3 length: 15 residues. Germline trimming cut 4 bases from V and 5 bases from J; bases unmatched to any gene: 10. Germline V gene lookup returns CDR1 SEHNR and CDR2 FQNEAQ (reference sequence). CDR3 nucleotide sequence: TGTGCCAGCAGCTACCGACAGGGGAGCCGGAACGAGCAGTACTTC. This gives the protein CASSYRQGSRNEQYF. The complete variable domain, with remaining parts taken from reference TRBV7-9 and TRBJ2-7, reads DTGVSQNPRHKITKRGQNVTFRCDPISEHNRLYWYRQTLGQGPEFLTYFQNEAQLEKSRLLSDRFSAERPKGSFSTLEIQRTEQGDSAMYLCASSYRQGSRNEQYFGPGTRLTVT.

The chain combines TRBV27 with TRBJ2-1; 8 nucleotides agree with TRBD2. CDR3 length: 17 residues. V was clipped by 6 bases and J by 7 bases; unmatched bases: 17. Germline V lookup: CDR1 MNHEY, CDR2 SMNVEV (reference sequence). The CDR3: CASSRRTSGQSRNEQFF. The CDR3 DNA is TGTGCCAGCAGCAGACGAACTAGCGGCCAGTCACGGAATGAGCAGTTCTTC.

The CDR3 DNA reads as TGTGCCACCTCTCCCGGCGGGGGGTCGGAAGCTTTCTTT. As protein: CATSPGGGSEAFF. The chain combines TRBV27 with TRBJ1-1, with D perhaps matching TRBD1 (5 bases). From germline, CDR1 is MNHEY and CDR2 SMNVEV (reference sequence). The CDR3 consists of 13 residues. V lost 10 bases and J 8 bases, leaving 20 bases between the germline ends.

The chain carries TRBV7-9 and TRBJ2-5; D is ambiguous. Germline CDR1 and CDR2: SEHNR and FQNEAQ (reference sequence). Trimming stripped 5 bases from V and 5 bases from J, with 9 bases between. The CDR3 is 12 residues long. In nucleotides, the CDR3 is TGTGCCAGCAGCCAGCGCCTGGAGACCCAGTACTTC. It yields the protein CASSQRLETQYF.

The J gene is TRBJ2-7, the V gene TRBV13, with 7 bases matching TRBD2. J gave up 4 bases and V 5 bases, and 8 bases lay outside the gene matches. CDR3 length: 14 residues. Germline CDR1 reads PRHDT; CDR2 reads FYEKMQ (reference sequence). Here the CDR3 DNA reads TGTGCCAGCAGCCGGCCTGGGAGGGTTTACGAGCAGTACTTC. It codes for CASSRPGRVYEQYF.

CDR3 residues: CASSVNRANTEAFF. The DNA of the CDR3 is TGTGCCAGCAGCGTAAACAGGGCGAACACTGAAGCTTTCTTT. This sequence joins TRBV6-5 and TRBJ1-1; possible D gene TRBD1, 6 bases. Deletions cut 6 bases from V and 1 base from J, with 12 bases between. The V gene's germline CDR1 is MNHEY and CDR2 SVGAGI. The CDR3 consists of 14 residues.

This clone was found a few times. The V call is TRBV11-1, the J call TRBJ2-7; weak D call: TRBD1 (5 bases). The CDR3 has 15 amino acids. Trimming cost V 4 bases and J 1 base, with 14 bases left between them. CDR1 is SGHAT, CDR2 FQDESV, per germline (reference sequence). The CDR3: CASSSAGKQSYEQYF. CDR3 coding DNA: TGTGCCAGCAGCTCCGCAGGGAAGCAATCCTACGAGCAGTACTTC.

The rearrangement uses TRBV19 and TRBJ1-1; 7 bases agree with TRBD1. The germline gives CDR1 LNHDA, CDR2 SQIVND (reference sequence). V shed 8 bases, J shed 4 bases, and the junction held 4 bases outside the gene matches. The CDR3 length is 12 residues. CDR3 DNA: TGTGCCAGTGGACAGGCGGTCACTGAAGCTTTCTTT. This translates into CASGQAVTEAFF.

The chain uses TRBV6-1 and TRBJ1-6; unclear D gene. V was pared by 4 bases and J by 0 bases, with 10 bases between. This CDR3 region has 16 residues. Germline V gives CDR1 MNHNS, CDR2 SASEGT. The CDR3 spells CASSAGGSSYNSPLHF. The CDR3 nucleotides read TGTGCCAGCAGTGCAGGCGGGAGCTCCTATAATTCACCCCTCCACTTT.

The rearrangement uses TRBV28 and TRBJ1-1; the D is unclear. Germline V gene sequence: CDR1 MDHEN, CDR2 SYDVKM. V dropped 4 bases and J dropped 5 bases, with 11 bases sitting between them. This CDR3 region has 13 residues. CDR3 sequence (DNA): TGTGCCAGCAGTTCTATTACCGGGACTGAAGCTTTCTTT. Translation: CASSSITGTEAFF.

V is TRBV5-1 and J is TRBJ2-5; TRBD1 is a possible D gene (6 bases). V lost 4 bases and J 5 bases, leaving 21 bases between the germline ends. Looked up from germline, CDR1 is SGHRS and CDR2 is YFSETQ. This CDR3 is 16 amino acids long. CDR3 protein: CASSPQGTTPEETQYF. CDR3 coding DNA: TGCGCCAGCAGCCCACAGGGTACCACACCAGAGGAGACCCAGTACTTC.

The sample holds one count of this clone. The chain combines TRBV5-6 with TRBJ1-2; D is uncertain. V gave up 5 bases and J gave up 6 bases, with 17 bases separating them. CDR3 size: 14 residues. Germline V gene lookup returns CDR1 SGHDT and CDR2 YYEEEE. This CDR3 reads CASSSPTLRDGYTF. The CDR3 DNA follows: TGTGCCAGCAGTTCCCCCACGTTGAGGGATGGCTACACCTTC.

The genes are TRBV6-5 and TRBJ1-3; perhaps TRBD1 as D (5 bases). This CDR3 is 14 amino acids long. Germline V gene data show CDR1 as MNHEY and CDR2 as SVGAGI. V dropped 5 bases and J dropped 2 bases, with 10 bases sitting between them. The CDR3 sequence: CASSPGGTGNTIYF. CDR3 bases: TGTGCCAGCAGTCCCGGGGGGACTGGAAACACCATATATTTT.

This clone has a single count. The V and J genes are TRBV30 and TRBJ1-1; weak D call: TRBD1 (5 bases). With 3 bases removed from V and 2 bases from J, the gap between germline ends came to 19 bases. CDR1 and CDR2 from the germline V gene are GTSNPN and SVGIG (reference sequence). The CDR3 spans 16 residues. CDR3 region: CAWRGLSGVANTEAFF. CDR3 coding DNA: TGTGCCTGGAGGGGACTCTCGGGGGTGGCCAACACTGAAGCTTTCTTT.

The CDR3, as DNA: TGTGCCAGCAGCTTACACGACAGGGGAGCTGGAAACACCATATATTTT. This translates into CASSLHDRGAGNTIYF. The chain joins TRBV7-8 to TRBJ1-3; 8 bases align to TRBD1. Losses at the gene ends were 2 bases for V and 2 bases for J; bases not matched to a gene: 5. Germline values: CDR1 SGHVS, CDR2 FQNEAQ. The CDR3 is 16 residues long.

This chain uses TRBV9 with TRBJ1-6, with D uncertain. The length of the CDR3 is 15 residues. Germline CDR1 reads SGDLS; CDR2 reads YYNGEE. V dropped 0 bases and J dropped 8 bases, with 12 bases sitting between them. The CDR3 reads CASSVVGRNDSPLHF. Written as DNA, the CDR3 is TGTGCCAGCAGCGTAGTGGGGAGGAATGATTCACCCCTCCACTTT.

J is TRBJ2-7 and V is TRBV7-9; no clear D gene. CDR3 length equals 15 residues. The V and J ends lost 2 bases and 5 bases respectively, with 16 bases between them. Germline CDR1 and CDR2: SEHNR and FQNEAQ (reference sequence). In nucleotides, the CDR3 is TGTGCCAGCAGCTTATCTGGTAGTCGTTTAAACGAGCAGTACTTC. Translating gives CASSLSGSRLNEQYF.

V and J are TRBV29-1 and TRBJ1-2; D remains ambiguous. The V and J ends lost 6 bases and 8 bases respectively, with 13 bases between them. The CDR3 has 11 amino acids. Germline loops: CDR1 SQVTM, CDR2 ANQGSEA. CDR3 in DNA: TGCAGCGTCGAGCAAGCGGTAGGCTACACCTTC. This gives the protein CSVEQAVGYTF.

The chain couples TRBV4-1 to TRBJ2-2; D might be TRBD1 (6 bases). The V gene's germline CDR1 is MGHRA and CDR2 YSYEKL. V was shortened by 2 bases and J by 3 bases, with 16 bases between the two germline ends. The CDR3 is 17 residues long. Written as DNA, the CDR3 is TGCGCCAGCAGCCAAAGTGGATACAGGGTACACACCGGGGAGCTGTTTTTT. Its translation: CASSQSGYRVHTGELFF.

As for this clone: Within the sample, other DNA sequences also encode this same CDR3. This sequence joins TRBV9 and TRBJ1-1; D remains ambiguous. CDR1 SGDLS and CDR2 YYNGEE come from the germline V gene. Trimming took off 0 bases at V and 2 bases at J, with 8 bases between the two ends. CDR3 length: 14 residues. CDR3 amino acids: CASSVGSVNTEAFF. CDR3 nucleotides: TGTGCCAGCAGCGTAGGGTCAGTAAACACTGAAGCTTTCTTT.

The chain is built from TRBV27 and TRBJ1-2; 8 bases line up with TRBD1. Losses at the gene ends were 5 bases for V and 5 bases for J; bases not matched to a gene: 10. Per the germline V gene, CDR1 is MNHEY and CDR2 is SMNVEV (reference sequence). The CDR3 loop spans 15 amino acids. CDR3 amino acids: CASSRTPGTGYGYTF. CDR3 nucleotide sequence: TGTGCCAGCAGTAGGACTCCCGGGACAGGATATGGCTACACCTTC.

This chain links TRBV3-1 (or the pseudogene TRBV3-2) with TRBJ1-1; 8 positions agree with TRBD1. In germline, CDR1 is LGHDT, CDR2 YNNKEL (reference sequence). J gave up 7 bases and V 2 bases, and 6 bases lay outside the gene matches. The CDR3 is 14 residues long. CDR3 coding DNA: TGTGCCAGCAGCCAATCGGACAGGGAAAATGAAGCTTTCTTT. It is translated as CASSQSDRENEAFF.

Concerning this clone itself: A much larger clone lies one base from this, so it may be a read error. The chain uses TRBV19 and TRBJ2-3, with D possibly being TRBD2 (5 bases). In germline, CDR1 is LNHDA, CDR2 SQIVND (reference sequence). This CDR3 has 13 residues. V was clipped by 5 bases and J by 2 bases, with 8 bases between them. The CDR3, as DNA: TGTGCCAGTAGTTCAGCGGCCACAGATACGCAGTATTTT. This sequence encodes CASSSAATDTQYF.

The gene calls are TRBV10-3 and TRBJ1-1, with TRBD1 as a possible D gene (5 bases). V was cut by 8 bases and J by 4 bases, with 11 bases left in between. Per germline, CDR1 ENHRY and CDR2 SYGVKD. The CDR3 is 12 residues long. The CDR3 coding sequence is TGTGCCATCGGTGGGGGGGGCACTGAAGCTTTCTTT. Its translation: CAIGGGGTEAFF.

The gene calls are TRBV7-9 and TRBJ2-7, with 11 bases lining up with TRBD2. V dropped 2 bases and J dropped 3; count of bases not matched to a gene: 3. The CDR3 runs to 15 residues. The germline V gene encodes CDR1 SEHNR and CDR2 FQNEAQ (reference sequence). The CDR3 protein is CASSLLTSGDYEQYF. The CDR3 DNA sequence: TGTGCCAGCAGCTTATTGACTAGCGGGGACTACGAGCAGTACTTC.

This clone was recorded a few times. The rearrangement joins TRBV5-1 to TRBJ1-3; weak D call: TRBD1 (6 bases). V was trimmed by 4 bases and J by 0 bases, leaving 11 bases between them. In germline, CDR1 is SGHRS, CDR2 YFSETQ. The CDR3 consists of 15 residues. CDR3 in DNA: TGCGCCAGCAGCACCGGGACACACTCTGGAAACACCATATATTTT. Residues: CASSTGTHSGNTIYF. The full variable domain, rest sourced from reference TRBV5-1 and TRBJ1-3, is KAGVTQTPRYLIKTRGQQVTLSCSPISGHRSVSWYQQTPGQGLQFLFEYFSETQRNKGNFPGRFSGRQFSNSRSEMNVSTLELGDSALYLCASSTGTHSGNTIYFGEGSWLTVV.